This TCR beta chain emerged from a study of shared clonotypes between healthy human individuals. The wider study: For every donor, three CD4 naive, three CD4 memory, two CD8 naive and one CD8 memory plates were used.

Some clones are missing from TCRdb's copy, which holds only in-frame ones; the method was immunoSEQ multiplex PCR. The table records roughly 2 million clones, about 94% of them present only once. Whole-study results and caveats: Rarefaction showed sorted-subset sequencing was incomplete despite large depth.

On this clone: Its antigen is currently unknown.

V dropped 5 bases and J dropped 5; count of bases not matched to a gene: 5. Per germline, CDR1 MNHEY and CDR2 SMNVEV (reference sequence). The CDR3 runs 15 residues. V and J are TRBV27 and TRBJ1-4; 10 nucleotides agree with TRBD1. The specimen was naive CD4+ T cells sorted from blood. As to subset: CD45RA+ positively selected. This clonotype was sampled from a man between 18 and 35 years old in good health. The CDR3, as DNA: TGTGCCAGCAGTCCCGACAGGGGGCGGAATGAAAAACTGTTTTTT. Translated, it gives CASSPDRGRNEKLFF.